This T cell receptor beta chain was sequenced for a study of blood T cell repertoires in COVID-19. The assay was immunoSEQ multiplex PCR, and TCRdb's table has in-frame clones only and misses some. In the table there are just over 650,000 clones, over 80% of which are singletons. The V end lost 0 bases, the J end lost 4 bases, and 10 bases lay between the germline ends. This CDR3 has 15 residues. Germline-derived CDR1 and CDR2 are LGHNA and YNFKEQ. Sequenced input: peripheral blood. The receptor was derived from a woman between 18 and 30 years old with acute or convalescent COVID-19. This chain uses TRBV4-2 with TRBJ2-1; weak D call: TRBD1 (6 bases). The CDR3 here is CASSQEGQGYNEQFF. The CDR3 nucleotides are TGTGCCAGCAGCCAAGAGGGGCAGGGGTACAATGAGCAGTTCTTC.